This T cell receptor (beta chain) was identified during a study of shared clonotypes between healthy human individuals. The V and J ends lost 3 bases and 8 bases, in that order; junction bases with no gene match: 15. Germline CDR1 and CDR2: SGHNT and YYREEE (reference sequence). The CDR3 spans 16 residues. Assay used: immunoSEQ multiplex PCR; TCRdb lists only in-frame clones, some missing. The sample lists 550,000 to 850,000 clones; less than 85% were seen once. This clone occurred a few times. The clonotype comes from a woman between 25 and 40 years old in good health. Sample: memory CD4+ T cells sorted from blood. Subset described: CD45RA-negative fraction. The V call is TRBV5-4, the J call TRBJ1-2, with 8 bases aligning to TRBD1. The CDR3 sequence: CASSSAGPGGARGYTF. In nucleotides, the CDR3 is TGTGCCAGCAGCTCGGCAGGCCCAGGGGGCGCTCGGGGCTACACCTTC.